This record looks at one T cell receptor beta chain sequence and its context. Original data processing: Reference gene primer amplification in the assay estimated nucleated cell counts. This table comes from immunoSEQ multiplex PCR, and its TCRdb copy is limited to in-frame clones, with some not included. The V and J calls and clone size come from that table; D and trimming were worked out from the DNA. The data contain around 190,000 clones, 80% to 90% of them singletons. Germline V gives CDR1 MNHEY, CDR2 SVGAGI. The CDR3 totals 14 residues. V dropped 5 bases and J dropped 1 base, with 11 bases sitting between them. The sample originates from a study of blood T cell repertoires in COVID-19. Across the study: Some COVID-19 samples were acute and others convalescent; all came from the United States, Italy and Spain. PBMCs, B-cell-depleted T cells, or T cells provided the cDNA or gDNA that made up the material.

V usage is TRBV6-5 and J usage is TRBJ1-1, with D possibly matching TRBD1 (6 bases). The sequencing input was peripheral blood. This TCR was recovered from a man aged 30 to 45 with acute or convalescent COVID-19. CDR3 sequence (DNA): TGTGCCAGCAGTCCGATGGACAGGAACACTGAAGCTTTCTTT. Translating it yields CASSPMDRNTEAFF.